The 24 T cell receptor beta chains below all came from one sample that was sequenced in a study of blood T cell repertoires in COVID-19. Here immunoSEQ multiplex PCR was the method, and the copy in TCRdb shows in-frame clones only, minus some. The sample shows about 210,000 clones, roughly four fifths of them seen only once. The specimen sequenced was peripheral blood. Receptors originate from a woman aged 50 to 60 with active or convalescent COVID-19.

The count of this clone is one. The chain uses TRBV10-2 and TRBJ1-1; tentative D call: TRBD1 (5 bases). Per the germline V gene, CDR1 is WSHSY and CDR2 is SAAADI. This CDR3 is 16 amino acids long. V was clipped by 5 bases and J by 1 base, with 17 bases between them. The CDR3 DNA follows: TGCGCCAGCAGTAACAGAATGGGGCAGGGGAACACTGAAGCTTTCTTT. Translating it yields CASSNRMGQGNTEAFF.

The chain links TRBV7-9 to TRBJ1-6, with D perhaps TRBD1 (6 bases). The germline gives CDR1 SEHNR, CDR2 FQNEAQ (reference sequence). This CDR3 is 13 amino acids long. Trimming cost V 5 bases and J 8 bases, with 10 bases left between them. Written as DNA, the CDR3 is TGTGCCAGCAGCCTAACAGGGTATTCACCCCTCCACTTT. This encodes CASSLTGYSPLHF. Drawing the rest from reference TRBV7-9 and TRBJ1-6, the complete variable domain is DTGVSQNPRHKITKRGQNVTFRCDPISEHNRLYWYRQTLGQGPEFLTYFQNEAQLEKSRLLSDRFSAERPKGSFSTLEIQRTEQGDSAMYLCASSLTGYSPLHFGNGTRLTVT.

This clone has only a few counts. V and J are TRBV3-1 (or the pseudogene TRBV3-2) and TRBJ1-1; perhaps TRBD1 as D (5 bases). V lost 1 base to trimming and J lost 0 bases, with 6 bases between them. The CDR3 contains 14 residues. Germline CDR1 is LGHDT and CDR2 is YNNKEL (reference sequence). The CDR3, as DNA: TGTGCCAGCAGCCAAGGACAGATGAACACTGAAGCTTTCTTT. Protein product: CASSQGQMNTEAFF.

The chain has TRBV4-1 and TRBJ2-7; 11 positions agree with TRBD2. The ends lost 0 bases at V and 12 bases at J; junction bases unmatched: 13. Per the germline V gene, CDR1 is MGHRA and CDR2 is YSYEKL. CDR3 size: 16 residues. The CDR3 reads CASSQDMSLAGDLPYF. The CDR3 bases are TGCGCCAGCAGCCAAGATATGTCACTAGCGGGAGATCTTCCGTACTTC.

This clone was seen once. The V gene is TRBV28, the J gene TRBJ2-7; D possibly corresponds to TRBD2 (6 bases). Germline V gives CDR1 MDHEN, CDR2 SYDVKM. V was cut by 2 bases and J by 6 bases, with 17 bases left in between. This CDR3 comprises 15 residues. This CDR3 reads CASSLVLLGAGEQYF. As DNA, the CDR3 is TGTGCCAGCAGTTTAGTTTTATTGGGAGCGGGCGAGCAGTACTTC. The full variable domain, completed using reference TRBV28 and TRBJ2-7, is DVKVTQSSRYLVKRTGEKVFLECVQDMDHENMFWYRQDPGLGLRLIYFSYDVKMKEKGDIPEGYSVSREKKERFSLILESASTNQTSMYLCASSLVLLGAGEQYFGPGTRLTVT.

CDR3 protein: CASSFDRDYGYTF. The CDR3 DNA sequence: TGTGCCAGCAGTTTTGACAGGGACTATGGCTACACCTTC. The chain recombines TRBV6-5 with TRBJ1-2; TRBD1 aligns across 7 bases. This CDR3 spans 13 amino acids. The germline CDR1 and CDR2 sequences are MNHEY and SVGAGI. V was clipped by 4 bases and J by 3 bases; unmatched bases: 2.

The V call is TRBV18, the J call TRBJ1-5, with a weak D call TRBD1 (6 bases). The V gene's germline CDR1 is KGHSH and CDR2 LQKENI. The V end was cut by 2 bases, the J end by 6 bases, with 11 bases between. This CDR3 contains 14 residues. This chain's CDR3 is CASSPAGVGQPQHF. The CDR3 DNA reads TGTGCCAGCTCACCAGCAGGGGTGGGTCAGCCCCAGCATTTT.

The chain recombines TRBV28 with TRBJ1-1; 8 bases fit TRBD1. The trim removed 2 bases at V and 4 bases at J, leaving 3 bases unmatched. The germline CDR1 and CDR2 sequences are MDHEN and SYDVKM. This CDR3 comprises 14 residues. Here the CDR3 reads CASSLTGGSTEAFF. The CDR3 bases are TGTGCCAGCAGTTTAACAGGGGGAAGCACTGAAGCTTTCTTT.

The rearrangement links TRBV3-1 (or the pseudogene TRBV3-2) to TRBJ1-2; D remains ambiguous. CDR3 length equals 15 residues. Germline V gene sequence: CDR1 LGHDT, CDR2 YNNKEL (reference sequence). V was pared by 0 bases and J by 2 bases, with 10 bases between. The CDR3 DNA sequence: TGTGCCAGCAGCCAAGATCGGACTGTGAACTATGGCTACACCTTC. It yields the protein CASSQDRTVNYGYTF.

The CDR3 nucleotides read TGTGCCATCACTCGGGACAGCCAATACTCTGGAAACACCATATATTTT. This translates into CAITRDSQYSGNTIYF. This chain links TRBV10-3 with TRBJ1-3; TRBD1 agrees at 7 bases. With V trimmed by 7 bases and J by 0 bases, 9 bases remained unmatched. The germline gives CDR1 ENHRY, CDR2 SYGVKD. The CDR3 covers 16 residues.

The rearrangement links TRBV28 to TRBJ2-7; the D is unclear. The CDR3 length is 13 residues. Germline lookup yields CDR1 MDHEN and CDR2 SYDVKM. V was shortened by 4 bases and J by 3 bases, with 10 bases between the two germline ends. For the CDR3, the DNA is TGTGCCAGCAGTTCCCCGGGTTACTACGAGCAGTACGTC. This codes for CASSSPGYYEQYV.

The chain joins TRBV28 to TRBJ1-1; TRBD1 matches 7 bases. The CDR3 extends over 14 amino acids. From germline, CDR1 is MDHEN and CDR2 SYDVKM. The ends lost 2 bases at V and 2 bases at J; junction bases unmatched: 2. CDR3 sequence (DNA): TGTGCCAGCAGTTTAACAGGGGCTAACACTGAAGCTTTCTTT. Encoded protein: CASSLTGANTEAFF.

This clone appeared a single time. CDR3 residues: CASSLMIIGGQGTEAFF. The CDR3 DNA reads as TGCGCCAGCAGCTTGATGATTATAGGAGGACAGGGCACTGAAGCTTTCTTT. This chain connects TRBV5-1 to TRBJ1-1, with 8 bases that match TRBD1. Germline lookup yields CDR1 SGHRS and CDR2 YFSETQ. V dropped 1 base and J dropped 4; count of bases not matched to a gene: 12. CDR3 length equals 17 residues.

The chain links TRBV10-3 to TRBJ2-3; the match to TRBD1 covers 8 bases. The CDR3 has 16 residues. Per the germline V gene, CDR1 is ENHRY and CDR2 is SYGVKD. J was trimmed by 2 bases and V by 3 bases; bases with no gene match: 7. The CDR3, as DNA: TGTGCCATCAGTGAACGCGGGACAGGATACACAGATACGCAGTATTTT. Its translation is CAISERGTGYTDTQYF.

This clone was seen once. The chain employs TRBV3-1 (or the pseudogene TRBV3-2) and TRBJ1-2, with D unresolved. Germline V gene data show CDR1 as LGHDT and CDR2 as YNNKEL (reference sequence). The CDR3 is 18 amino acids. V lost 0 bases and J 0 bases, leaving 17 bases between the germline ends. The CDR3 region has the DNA TGTGCCAGCAGCCAAGATACACAGATACCTTCCCCTAACTATGGCTACACCTTC. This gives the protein CASSQDTQIPSPNYGYTF.

The CDR3 DNA reads TGTGCCAGCCGTGGGGGGGCAGTCACCGGGGAGCTGTTTTTT. Amino acid sequence: CASRGGAVTGELFF. The chain couples TRBV28 to TRBJ2-2; D perhaps matches TRBD2 (7 bases). Trimming shortened V by 8 bases and J by 4 bases, and 14 bases separated the two germline ends. Looked up from germline, CDR1 is MDHEN and CDR2 is SYDVKM. This CDR3 is built from 14 residues.

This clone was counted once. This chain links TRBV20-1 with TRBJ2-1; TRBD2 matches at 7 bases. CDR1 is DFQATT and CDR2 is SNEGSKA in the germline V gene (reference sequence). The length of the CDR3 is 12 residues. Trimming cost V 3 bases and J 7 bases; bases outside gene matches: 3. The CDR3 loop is CSASLAENEQFF. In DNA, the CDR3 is TGCAGTGCTAGTCTAGCGGAAAATGAGCAGTTCTTC.

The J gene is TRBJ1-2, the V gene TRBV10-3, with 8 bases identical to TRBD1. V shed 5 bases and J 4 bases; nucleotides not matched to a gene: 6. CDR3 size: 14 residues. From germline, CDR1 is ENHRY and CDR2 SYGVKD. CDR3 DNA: TGTGCCATCAGTACCGGACAGGGCGGCTATGGCTACACCTTC. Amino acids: CAISTGQGGYGYTF.

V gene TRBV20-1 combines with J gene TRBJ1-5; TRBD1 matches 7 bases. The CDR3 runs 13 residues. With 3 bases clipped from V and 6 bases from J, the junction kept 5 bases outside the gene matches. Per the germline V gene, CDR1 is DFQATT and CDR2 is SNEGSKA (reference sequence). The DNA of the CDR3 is TGCAGTGCTAGTAGAGGGGGCGGTCAGCCCCAGCATTTT. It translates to CSASRGGGQPQHF.

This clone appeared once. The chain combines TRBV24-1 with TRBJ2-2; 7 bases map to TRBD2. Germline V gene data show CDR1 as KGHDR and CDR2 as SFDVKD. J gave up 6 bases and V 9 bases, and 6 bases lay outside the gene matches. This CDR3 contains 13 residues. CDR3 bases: TGTGCCACCTCTATTGGGGGGGCCGGGGAGCTGTTTTTT. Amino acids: CATSIGGAGELFF.

DNA for the CDR3: TGTGCCAGTAGCCATATCGGGACACTGAGCTCCTACGAGCAGTACTTC. Translation: CASSHIGTLSSYEQYF. V is TRBV19 and J is TRBJ2-7, with D possibly being TRBD1 (6 bases). The V end lost 6 bases, the J end lost 0 bases, and 18 bases lay between the germline ends. This CDR3 contains 16 residues. In germline, CDR1 is LNHDA, CDR2 SQIVND (reference sequence).

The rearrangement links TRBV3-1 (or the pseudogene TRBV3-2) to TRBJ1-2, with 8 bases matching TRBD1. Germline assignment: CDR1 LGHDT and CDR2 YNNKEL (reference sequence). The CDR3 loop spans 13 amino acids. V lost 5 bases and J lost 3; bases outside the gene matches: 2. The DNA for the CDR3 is TGTGCCAGCAGCTTGGACAGGGACTATGGCTACACCTTC. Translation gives CASSLDRDYGYTF.

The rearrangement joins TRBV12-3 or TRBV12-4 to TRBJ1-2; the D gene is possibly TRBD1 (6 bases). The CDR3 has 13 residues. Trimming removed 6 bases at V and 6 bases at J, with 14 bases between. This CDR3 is CASSPGPGDGYTF. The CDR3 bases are TGTGCCAGCAGCCCAGGCCCAGGGGATGGCTACACCTTC.

The CDR3 region is CASSLAGMDQPQHF. The CDR3 DNA is TGCGCCAGCAGCTTGGCAGGGATGGATCAGCCCCAGCATTTT. This chain uses TRBV5-1 with TRBJ1-5; maybe TRBD1 (5 bases). The CDR3 runs 14 residues. Between the trimmed V and J ends, which lost 0 bases and 5 bases, there was a span of 9 bases. Germline V lookup: CDR1 SGHRS, CDR2 YFSETQ.